This entry lists 20 T cell receptor beta chains sequenced from one sample in a study of blood T cell repertoires in COVID-19. Clones were sequenced by immunoSEQ multiplex PCR, and TCRdb holds only the in-frame ones, with some missing. This sample carries roughly 110,000 clones, around 75% of them seen once, and the ten largest clones take less than 1%. What was sequenced was peripheral blood. Every receptor here comes from a human donor with acute or convalescent COVID-19. The donor label of this sample is uncertain.

The chain uses TRBV5-1 and TRBJ1-1, with D possibly being TRBD1 (5 bases). CDR1 and CDR2 from the germline V gene are SGHRS and YFSETQ. The CDR3 runs to 13 residues. V dropped 6 bases and J dropped 1 base, with 10 bases sitting between them. CDR3 in DNA: TGCGCCAGCAAACAAACAGGGAACACTGAAGCTTTCTTT. Translated: CASKQTGNTEAFF.

In DNA form, the CDR3 reads TGTGCCAGCACCTCTCCGGGGCGGACTAGGGAGGAGACCCAGTACTTC. Its protein is CASTSPGRTREETQYF. The chain carries TRBV18 and TRBJ2-5; 7 nucleotides match TRBD2. This CDR3 has 16 amino acids. The germline CDR1 and CDR2 sequences are KGHSH and LQKENI. V lost 8 bases to trimming and J lost 5 bases; unmatched junction nucleotides: 17. Supplemented by reference TRBV18 and TRBJ2-5, the full variable domain reads NAGVMQNPRHLVRRRGQEARLRCSPMKGHSHVYWYRQLPEEGLKFMVYLQKENIIDESGMPKERFSAEFPKEGPSILRIQQVVRGDSAAYFCASTSPGRTREETQYFGPGTRLLVL.

This clone was recorded many times. The J gene is TRBJ2-7, the V gene TRBV20-1; D call uncertain. V lost 6 bases and J lost 0, with 6 bases in between. CDR3 length: 11 residues. Germline CDR1 is DFQATT and CDR2 is SNEGSKA (reference sequence). CDR3 region: CSATNSYEQYF. The CDR3 DNA reads TGCAGTGCCACAAACTCCTACGAGCAGTACTTC.

The chain is built from TRBV3-1 (or the pseudogene TRBV3-2) and TRBJ1-2, with 8 bases matching TRBD1. V shed 6 bases, J shed 13 bases, and the junction held 13 bases outside the gene matches. The CDR3 runs 13 residues. The V gene's germline CDR1 is LGHDT and CDR2 YNNKEL (reference sequence). CDR3 sequence (DNA): TGTGCCAGCAGTCCCAGACAGGGGCGCCGGTTCACCTTC. It yields the protein CASSPRQGRRFTF.

This clone was seen just once. The chain links TRBV7-9 to TRBJ2-5, with 9 bases lining up with TRBD2. The CDR3 length is 15 residues. Germline V gene sequence: CDR1 SEHNR, CDR2 FQNEAQ (reference sequence). V trimming: 1 base; J trimming: 2 bases; junction bases outside the gene matches: 2. In DNA, the CDR3 is TGTGCCAGCAGCTTAGTAGCGGGGGTACAAGAGACCCAGTACTTC. Translated: CASSLVAGVQETQYF.

The V and J genes are TRBV11-2 and TRBJ2-3; TRBD2 agrees at 9 bases. CDR3 length: 14 residues. The germline V gene encodes CDR1 SGHAT and CDR2 FQNNGV. J was trimmed by 6 bases and V by 3 bases; bases with no gene match: 4. The CDR3 spells CASSFRLAADTQYF. CDR3 DNA: TGTGCCAGCAGCTTTCGACTAGCGGCTGATACGCAGTATTTT.

CDR3 protein: CASSLQTGGANYGYTF. DNA of the CDR3: TGTGCCAGCAGCCTACAGACAGGGGGCGCAAACTATGGCTACACCTTC. This rearrangement joins TRBV7-2 to TRBJ1-2, with 10 positions matching TRBD1. V was pared by 5 bases and J by 2 bases, with 8 bases of the junction left unmatched. The CDR3 is made up of 16 amino acids. Germline V CDR1 and CDR2: SGHTA, FQGNSA. The whole variable domain, filled in from reference TRBV7-2 and TRBJ1-2, reads GAGVSQSPSNKVTEKGKDVELRCDPISGHTALYWYRQSLGQGLEFLIYFQGNSAPDKSGLPSDRFSAERTGGSVSTLTIQRTQQEDSAVYLCASSLQTGGANYGYTFGSGTRLTVV.

The V gene is TRBV7-2, the J gene TRBJ2-7; perhaps TRBD1 as D (5 bases). V dropped 3 bases and J dropped 6 bases, with 15 bases sitting between them. Looked up from germline, CDR1 is SGHTA and CDR2 is FQGNSA. The CDR3 totals 14 residues. The CDR3 DNA follows: TGTGCCAGCAGCTTCAGGGCAGGGTCGGGCGAGCAGTACGTC. Translation gives CASSFRAGSGEQYV.

This sequence joins TRBV7-9 and TRBJ1-6; 7 bases fit TRBD1. The CDR3 contains 15 residues. J was trimmed by 7 bases and V by 2 bases; bases with no gene match: 5. Germline V gene lookup returns CDR1 SEHNR and CDR2 FQNEAQ (reference sequence). The CDR3 sequence: CASSLSGQTNSPLHF. CDR3 in DNA: TGTGCCAGCAGCTTATCGGGACAGACAAATTCACCCCTCCACTTT.

The chain joins TRBV6-4 to TRBJ2-3, with 7 bases matching TRBD1. From germline, CDR1 is MRHNA and CDR2 SNTAGT. The CDR3 is 14 amino acids. V was clipped by 2 bases and J by 1 base; unmatched bases: 0. CDR3 amino acids: CASSDGTGTDTQYF. CDR3 nucleotide sequence: TGTGCCAGCAGTGACGGGACAGGCACAGATACGCAGTATTTT.

This chain connects TRBV7-6 to TRBJ1-1; D is perhaps TRBD1 (5 bases). The germline V gene encodes CDR1 SGHVS and CDR2 FNYEAQ. The CDR3 is 15 residues long. The V and J ends lost 1 base and 0 bases respectively, with 9 bases between them. The CDR3 DNA is TGTGCCAGCAGCTTAGGACAGAGAATGAACACTGAAGCTTTCTTT. Amino acids: CASSLGQRMNTEAFF. Based on the CDR3 plus reference TRBV7-6 and TRBJ1-1, the full variable domain is GAGVSQSPRYKVTKRGQDVALRCDPISGHVSLYWYRQALGQGPEFLTYFNYEAQQDKSGLPNDRFSAERPEGSISTLTIQRTEQRDSAMYRCASSLGQRMNTEAFFGQGTRLTVV.

This chain links TRBV5-1 with TRBJ2-3; maybe TRBD1 (5 bases). The germline CDR1 and CDR2 sequences are SGHRS and YFSETQ. The CDR3 spans 11 residues. V lost 5 bases, J lost 7 bases, and 8 bases lay in between. The CDR3 reads CASRGEHTQYF. CDR3 DNA sequence: TGCGCCAGCAGAGGGGAACATACGCAGTATTTT. Full variable domain (missing parts from reference TRBV5-1 and TRBJ2-3): KAGVTQTPRYLIKTRGQQVTLSCSPISGHRSVSWYQQTPGQGLQFLFEYFSETQRNKGNFPGRFSGRQFSNSRSEMNVSTLELGDSALYLCASRGEHTQYFGPGTRLTVL.

This clone came up a few times. This rearrangement joins TRBV5-1 to TRBJ1-1; 7 positions match TRBD1. Trimming took 5 bases from V and 4 from J; bases not matched to a gene: 8. This CDR3 comprises 14 residues. Germline loops: CDR1 SGHRS, CDR2 YFSETQ. The CDR3 protein is CASRKGAGGTEAFF. The CDR3 coding sequence is TGCGCCAGCAGAAAAGGAGCAGGGGGCACTGAAGCTTTCTTT. Together with reference TRBV5-1 and TRBJ1-1, the CDR3 gives the full variable domain: KAGVTQTPRYLIKTRGQQVTLSCSPISGHRSVSWYQQTPGQGLQFLFEYFSETQRNKGNFPGRFSGRQFSNSRSEMNVSTLELGDSALYLCASRKGAGGTEAFFGQGTRLTVV.

This clone was seen a single time. The chain joins TRBV6-1 to TRBJ1-5; unclear D gene. Germline CDR1 and CDR2: MNHNS and SASEGT. The germline V and J ends were trimmed by 2 bases and 0 bases, with 8 bases remaining between them. This CDR3 is built from 15 residues. CDR3 in amino acids: CASSENTHSNQPQHF. DNA of the CDR3: TGTGCCAGCAGTGAAAACACCCATAGCAATCAGCCCCAGCATTTT.

This clone was observed a few times. The V call is TRBV29-1, the J call TRBJ2-1; tentative D call: TRBD1 (5 bases). V was pared by 7 bases and J by 9 bases, with 16 bases between. The CDR3 is 12 amino acids. Per the germline V gene, CDR1 is SQVTM and CDR2 is ANQGSEA. In DNA, the CDR3 is TGCAGCGCAGGACAACCCGGCGGTGAGCAGTTCTTC. Its protein product is CSAGQPGGEQFF.

The chain couples TRBV7-9 to TRBJ2-3; D possibly corresponds to TRBD1 (6 bases). The CDR3 is 12 amino acids. Per the germline V gene, CDR1 is SEHNR and CDR2 is FQNEAQ (reference sequence). V lost 6 bases to trimming and J lost 6 bases, with 10 bases between them. CDR3 region: CASSFDRDTQYF. The DNA of the CDR3 is TGTGCCAGCAGTTTTGACAGGGATACGCAGTATTTT.

The rearrangement links TRBV27 to TRBJ1-5, with TRBD1 matching 7 bases. The trim removed 4 bases at V and 6 bases at J, leaving 6 bases unmatched. CDR3 length: 14 residues. Germline V gives CDR1 MNHEY, CDR2 SMNVEV (reference sequence). In nucleotides, the CDR3 is TGTGCCAGCAGTTCTGGACAGGTGGCTCAGCCCCAGCATTTT. Its translation is CASSSGQVAQPQHF.

On this clone itself: Other DNA sequences of this sample code for an identical CDR3. The gene calls are TRBV5-1 and TRBJ1-2; D gene unclear. V shed 0 bases and J shed 4 bases, with 10 bases lying between them. CDR1 and CDR2 (germline): SGHRS, YFSETQ. The length of the CDR3 is 14 residues. The CDR3 loop is CASSLAPGSYGYTF. CDR3 DNA: TGCGCCAGCAGCTTGGCCCCCGGGTCCTATGGCTACACCTTC.

The rearrangement links TRBV9 to TRBJ2-3, with D possibly matching TRBD2 (6 bases). Trimming took 4 bases from V and 5 from J, leaving 14 bases between them. The length of the CDR3 is 14 residues. CDR1 is SGDLS, CDR2 YYNGEE, per germline. The CDR3 DNA follows: TGTGCCAGCAGCCAGGGAATGGGGGGAGATACGCAGTATTTT. Protein sequence: CASSQGMGGDTQYF.

This clone was seen more than once but under ten times. The chain uses TRBV30 and TRBJ1-4; TRBD1 aligns across 11 bases. The germline gives CDR1 GTSNPN, CDR2 SVGIG (reference sequence). The CDR3 covers 17 residues. With 0 bases clipped from V and 2 bases from J, the junction kept 5 bases outside the gene matches. DNA for the CDR3: TGTGCCTGGAGTGTGAGAGGACAGGGGGCGACTAATGAAAAACTGTTTTTT. As protein: CAWSVRGQGATNEKLFF.